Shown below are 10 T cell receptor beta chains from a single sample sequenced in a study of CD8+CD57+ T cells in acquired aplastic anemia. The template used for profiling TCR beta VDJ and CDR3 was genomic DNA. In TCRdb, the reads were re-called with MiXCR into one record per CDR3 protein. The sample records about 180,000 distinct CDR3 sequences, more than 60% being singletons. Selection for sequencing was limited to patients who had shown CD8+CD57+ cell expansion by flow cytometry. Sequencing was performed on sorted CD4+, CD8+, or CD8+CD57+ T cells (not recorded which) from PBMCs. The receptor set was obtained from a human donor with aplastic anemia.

CDR3 sequence (DNA): TGTGCCAGCAGCTATTCGGGAGGGCCAGGGAATGAGCAGTTCTTC. The encoded protein is CASSYSGGPGNEQFF. The chain couples TRBV9 to TRBJ2-1; 8 nucleotides agree with TRBD2. Germline V CDR1 and CDR2: SGDLS, YYNGEE. This CDR3 is 15 amino acids long. After removal of 4 bases from V and 7 bases from J, the junction contained 10 bases not matched to a gene.

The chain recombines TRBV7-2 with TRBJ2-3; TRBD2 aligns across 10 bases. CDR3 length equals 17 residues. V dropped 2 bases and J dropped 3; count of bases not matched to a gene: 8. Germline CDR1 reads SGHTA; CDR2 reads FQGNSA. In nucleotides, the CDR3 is TGTGCCAGCAGCTTAAAAGCGGGGGGGCTGGTGACAGATACGCAGTATTTT. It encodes CASSLKAGGLVTDTQYF.

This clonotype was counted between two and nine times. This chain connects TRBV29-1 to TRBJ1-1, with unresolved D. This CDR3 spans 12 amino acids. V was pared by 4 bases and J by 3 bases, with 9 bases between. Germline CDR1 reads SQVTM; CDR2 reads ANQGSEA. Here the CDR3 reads CSVGGWDTEAFF. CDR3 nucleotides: TGCAGCGTTGGGGGATGGGACACTGAAGCTTTCTTT.

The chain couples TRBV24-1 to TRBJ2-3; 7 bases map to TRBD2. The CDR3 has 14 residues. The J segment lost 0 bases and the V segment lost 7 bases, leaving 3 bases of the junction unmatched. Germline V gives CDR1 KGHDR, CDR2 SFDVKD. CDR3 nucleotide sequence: TGTGCCACCAGGCCGGGGGGAAGCACAGATACGCAGTATTTT. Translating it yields CATRPGGSTDTQYF.

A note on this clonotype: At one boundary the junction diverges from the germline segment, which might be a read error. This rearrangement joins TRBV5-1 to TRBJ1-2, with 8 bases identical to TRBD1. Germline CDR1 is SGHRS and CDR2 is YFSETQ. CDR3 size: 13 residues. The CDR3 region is CASSGTGNYGDTF. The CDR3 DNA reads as TGTGCCAGCAGCGGGACAGGCAACTATGGCGACACCTTC.

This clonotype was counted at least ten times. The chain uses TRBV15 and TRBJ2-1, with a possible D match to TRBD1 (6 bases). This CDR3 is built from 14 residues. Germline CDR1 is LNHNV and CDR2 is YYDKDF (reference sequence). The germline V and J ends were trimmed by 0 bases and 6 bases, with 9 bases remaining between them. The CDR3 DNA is TGTGCCACCAGCAGAGATAAAGGGGGCAATGAGCAGTTCTTC. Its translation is CATSRDKGGNEQFF.

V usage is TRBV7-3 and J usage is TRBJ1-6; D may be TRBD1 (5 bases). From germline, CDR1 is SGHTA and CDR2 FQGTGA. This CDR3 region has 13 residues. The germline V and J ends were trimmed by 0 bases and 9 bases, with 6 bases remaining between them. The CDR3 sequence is CASSLTGGSPLHF. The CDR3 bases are TGTGCCAGCAGCTTAACGGGGGGTTCACCCCTCCACTTT.

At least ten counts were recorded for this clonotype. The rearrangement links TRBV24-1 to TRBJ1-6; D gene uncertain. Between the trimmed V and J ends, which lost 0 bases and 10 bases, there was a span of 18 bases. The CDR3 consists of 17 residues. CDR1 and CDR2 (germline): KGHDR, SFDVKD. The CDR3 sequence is CATSDLSGTEEWSPLHF. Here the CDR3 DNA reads TGTGCCACCAGTGATTTGTCCGGCACGGAAGAGTGGTCACCCCTCCACTTT.

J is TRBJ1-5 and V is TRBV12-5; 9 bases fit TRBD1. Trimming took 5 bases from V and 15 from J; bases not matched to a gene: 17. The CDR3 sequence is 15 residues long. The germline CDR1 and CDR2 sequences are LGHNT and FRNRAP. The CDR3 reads CASGTINRGRLLAHF. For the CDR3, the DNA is TGTGCTAGTGGTACCATTAACAGGGGGCGTTTGTTAGCGCATTTT.

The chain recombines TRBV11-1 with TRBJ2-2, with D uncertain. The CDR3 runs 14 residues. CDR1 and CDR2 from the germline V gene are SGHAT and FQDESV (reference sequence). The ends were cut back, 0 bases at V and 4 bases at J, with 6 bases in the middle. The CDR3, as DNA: TGTGCCAGCAGCTTAGCGGGAATCACCGGGGAGCTGTTTTTT. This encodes CASSLAGITGELFF. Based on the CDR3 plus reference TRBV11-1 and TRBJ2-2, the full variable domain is EAEVAQSPRYKITEKSQAVAFWCDPISGHATLYWYRQILGQGPELLVQFQDESVVDDSQLPKDRFSAERLKGVDSTLKIQPAELGDSAMYLCASSLAGITGELFFGEGSRLTVL.